This T cell receptor (beta chain) is drawn from a study of blood T cell repertoires in COVID-19. Study-level information: The study drew acute and convalescent COVID-19 samples from the United States, Italy and Spain. The analysed material was cDNA or gDNA that came from T cells, B-cell-depleted T cells, or PBMCs.

In the original analysis: Amplification of reference gene primers provided the estimated nucleated cell counts. Only in-frame clones appear in the TCRdb table, and some are missing; sequencing was by immunoSEQ multiplex PCR. D and trimming come from the DNA, and the V and J calls and clone size come from that table. The table has about 87,000 clones, around 86% seen once. The V and J ends lost 5 bases and 3 bases respectively, with 17 bases between them. The CDR3 consists of 15 residues. Germline V lookup: CDR1 MNHEY, CDR2 SVGAGI. The sequence derives from a woman in her 70s with acute or convalescent COVID-19. The rearrangement links TRBV6-5 to TRBJ2-7; D is perhaps TRBD1 (8 bases). The sample taken for sequencing was peripheral blood. CDR3 in amino acids: CASSLQGAGVYEQYF. The CDR3 DNA is TGTGCCAGCAGTCTTCAGGGGGCGGGAGTCTACGAGCAGTACTTC.